The entry below gives a single T cell receptor beta chain sequence along with its context. Its target is not known. This entry belongs to a study of siplizumab effects on memory and regulatory T cells. Germline CDR1 MGHRA, CDR2 YSYEKL. The CDR3 is made up of 16 amino acids. Trimming cost V 0 bases and J 3 bases; bases outside gene matches: 5. The protocol was immunoSEQ multiplex PCR, while the TCRdb copy is restricted to in-frame clones and leaves out a portion. The sample has approximately 40,000 clones; more than 80% are singletons. Study-wide results and caveats: For siplizumab cultures, the suppressive function of their proliferating Tregs was not confirmed. Mappable alloreactive CD4+ clones were on average about 70% Treg-derived with siplizumab, around 25% in controls. Most proliferating CD4+ or CD8+ clones, roughly 75-95%, had no naive or memory assignment. Greater diversity than memory cells seemed evident in naive T cells, which also appeared to be major alloresponse contributors.

Sequenced: naive CD4+ T cells sorted from blood. The sequence was obtained from a human donor in good health. V is TRBV4-1 and J is TRBJ2-3; 8 nucleotides agree with TRBD2. The chain's CDR3 is CASSQDSSGRTDTQYF. The CDR3 DNA follows: TGCGCCAGCAGCCAAGATTCAAGCGGGAGAACAGATACGCAGTATTTT.